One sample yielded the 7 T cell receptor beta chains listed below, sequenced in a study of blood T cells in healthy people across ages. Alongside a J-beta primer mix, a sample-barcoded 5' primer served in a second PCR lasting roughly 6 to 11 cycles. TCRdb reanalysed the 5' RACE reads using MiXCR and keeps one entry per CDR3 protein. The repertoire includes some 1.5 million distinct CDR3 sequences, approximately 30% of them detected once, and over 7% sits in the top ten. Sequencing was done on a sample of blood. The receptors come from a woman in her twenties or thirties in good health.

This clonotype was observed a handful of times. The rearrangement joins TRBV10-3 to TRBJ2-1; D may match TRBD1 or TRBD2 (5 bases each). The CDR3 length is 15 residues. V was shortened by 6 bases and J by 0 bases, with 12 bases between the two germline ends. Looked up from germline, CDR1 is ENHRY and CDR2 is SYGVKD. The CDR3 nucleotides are TGTGCCATCAGCGGGGCGGTAAGCTCCTACAATGAGCAGTTCTTC. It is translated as CAISGAVSSYNEQFF.

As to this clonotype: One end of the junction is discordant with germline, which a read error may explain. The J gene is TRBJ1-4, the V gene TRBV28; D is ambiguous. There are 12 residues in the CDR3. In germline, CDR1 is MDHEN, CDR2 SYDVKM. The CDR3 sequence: CATVDGWEKRFF. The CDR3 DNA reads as TGTGCCACGGTGGACGGGTGGGAAAAACGGTTTTTT.

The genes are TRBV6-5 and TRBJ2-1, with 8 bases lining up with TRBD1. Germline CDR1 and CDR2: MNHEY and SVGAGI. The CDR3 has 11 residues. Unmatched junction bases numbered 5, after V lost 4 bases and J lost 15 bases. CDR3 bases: TGTGCCAGCAGTTCCGGGACAGGCCGGTTCTTC. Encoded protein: CASSSGTGRFF.

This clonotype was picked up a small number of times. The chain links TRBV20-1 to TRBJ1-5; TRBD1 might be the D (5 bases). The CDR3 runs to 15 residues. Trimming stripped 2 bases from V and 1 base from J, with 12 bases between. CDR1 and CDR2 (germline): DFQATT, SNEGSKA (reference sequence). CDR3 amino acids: CSARRGGGSNQPQHF. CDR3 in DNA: TGCAGTGCTAGACGTGGGGGTGGGAGCAATCAGCCCCAGCATTTT.

CDR3 bases: TGTGCCAGCAGTTCGGCCTCAGGGGTTAGCAATCAGCCCCAGCATTTT. Residues: CASSSASGVSNQPQHF. The J gene is TRBJ1-5, the V gene TRBV12-3 or TRBV12-4, with D perhaps TRBD1 (6 bases). The CDR3 runs 16 residues. V was pared by 4 bases and J by 0 bases, with 13 bases between.

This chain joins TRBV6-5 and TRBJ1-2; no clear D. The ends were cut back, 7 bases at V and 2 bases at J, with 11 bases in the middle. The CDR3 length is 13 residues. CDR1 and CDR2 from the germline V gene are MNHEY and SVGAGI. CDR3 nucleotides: TGTGCCAGCACCCGCCTCCCCAACTATGGCTACACCTTC. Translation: CASTRLPNYGYTF.

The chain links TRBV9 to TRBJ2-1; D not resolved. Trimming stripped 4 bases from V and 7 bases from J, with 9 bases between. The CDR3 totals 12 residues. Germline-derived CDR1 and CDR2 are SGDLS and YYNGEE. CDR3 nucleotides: TGTGCCAGCAGCAACCTAGGGAATGAGCAGTTCTTC. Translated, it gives CASSNLGNEQFF.